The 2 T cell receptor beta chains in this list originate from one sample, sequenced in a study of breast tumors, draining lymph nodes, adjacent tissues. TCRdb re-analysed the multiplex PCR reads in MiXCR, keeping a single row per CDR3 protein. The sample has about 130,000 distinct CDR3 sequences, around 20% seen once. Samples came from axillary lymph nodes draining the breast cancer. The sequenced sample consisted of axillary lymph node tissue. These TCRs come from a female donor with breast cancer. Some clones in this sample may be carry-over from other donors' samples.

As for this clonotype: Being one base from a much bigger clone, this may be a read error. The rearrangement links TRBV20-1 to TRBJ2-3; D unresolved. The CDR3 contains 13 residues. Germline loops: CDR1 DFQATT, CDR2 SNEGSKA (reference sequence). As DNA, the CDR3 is TGCAGTGCTATCCCTCATACCACAGATACGCAGAATTTT. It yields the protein CSAIPHTTDTQNF.

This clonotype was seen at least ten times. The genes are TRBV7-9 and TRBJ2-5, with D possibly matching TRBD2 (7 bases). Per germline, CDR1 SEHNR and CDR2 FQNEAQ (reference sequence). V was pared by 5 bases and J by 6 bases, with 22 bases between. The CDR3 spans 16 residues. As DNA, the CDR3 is TGTGCCAGCAGCAAATATCCAGGGAGGGGGGGAAAGACCCAGTACTTC. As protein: CASSKYPGRGGKTQYF.